The T cell receptor beta chain described here comes from a study of T cells generated in artificial thymic organoids (dated 2017 in TCRdb). About the full investigation: The study compared TCR alpha and beta CDR3 repertoires of CD8 single positive T cells derived from in vitro artificial thymic organoids with the repertoires of thymic and peripheral blood naive CD8 T cells. The repertoire sequencing data shown were described as representative of three independent experiments.

What the study reported, not specific to this receptor: CD8 single positive T cells derived from organoids showed physiological TCR clonotype diversity comparable to the diversity seen in thymic and blood naive CD8 T cells.

Measured from the cysteine to the phenylalanine, the CDR3 is 13 residues long. CDR3 DNA is the only sequence kept; it has 39 bases, read in frame from the first base. The V end loses 0 bases and the J end loses 3 bases, and a stretch of 6 bases separates them. The germline V gene yields MNHEY for CDR1 and SVGAGI for CDR2. TCRalpha and TCRbeta libraries were amplified separately by semi-nested PCR with Advantage 2 and reverse primers in the TRAC or TRBC constant regions. The amount of total RNA used for first-strand cDNA synthesis ranged from roughly 3.5 to 500 ng. The TCR cDNA libraries were generated by 5'-RACE using the SMARTer PCR cDNA Synthesis kit, with a poly-dT primer driving first-strand synthesis. Sample-specific 5-nucleotide barcodes were carried by the semi-nested constant-region reverse primers, and the resulting products were cleaned using the Zymo DNA Clean and Concentrator-5 kit. Up to ten barcoded samples were pooled, ligated to Illumina adaptors and sequenced on an Illumina MiSeq as 2 x 150 bp paired-end reads. The published analysis was carried out like this. Demultiplexed reads were aligned with BLAT to a custom library of all human TRAV, TRAJ, TRBV, TRBD and TRBJ combinations from IMGT. The best BLAT hits were picked using pslCDnaFilter (-maxAligns=1, -ignoreIntrons), and custom Perl scripts were used to calculate clonotype frequencies. The public reads were quality trimmed at Q25 with fastp and then assembled into clones with MiXCR by TCRdb, keeping productive beta chains. Records with the same CDR3 protein are collapsed into one entry carrying the most frequent genes and DNA. The V and J calls, along with clone size, are taken from TCRdb and not from the paper's own processing. In this sample the table shows around 3,000 distinct CDR3 sequences, approximately 34% of which occur a single time. Together, the top ten hold around 2.4% of the sample.

Healthy adult donors provided the non-mobilized peripheral blood. Enrichment of primary CD8+ T cells was performed with magnetic beads using the Miltenyi CD8+ T cell Isolation Kit. Blood naive CD8 T cells were FACS sorted as CD3+TCRalphabeta+CD8+CD45RO-CCR7+ before RNA extraction. Total RNA was purified from roughly 40,000 to 200,000 sorted cells per sample with the RNeasy Micro kit, and quality checked on an Agilent RNA 6000 Nano chip. This clonotype is considered medium-sized (0.01 to 0.1%). This clone's antigen is unknown. Within one base of it there is no much larger clone, and no base qualities were kept.

The rearranged chain carries TRBV6-5 and TRBJ2-7, with the D gene not clear enough to name. The sequenced material came from naive CD8+ T cells from blood. The meaning of the sample's cell subset or site label: CD3+TCRalphabeta+CD8SP T cells; for blood, CD45RO-CCR7+ naive CD8+ T cells. This TCR came from a human donor who gave cord blood stem cells for thymic organoid culture, a cardiac surgery patient who gave postnatal thymus, or a blood donor (not recorded which). The base sequence is TGTGCCAGCAGTTACTCCCGGAACTACGAGCAGTACTTC. Its translation reads: CASSYSRNYEQYF.